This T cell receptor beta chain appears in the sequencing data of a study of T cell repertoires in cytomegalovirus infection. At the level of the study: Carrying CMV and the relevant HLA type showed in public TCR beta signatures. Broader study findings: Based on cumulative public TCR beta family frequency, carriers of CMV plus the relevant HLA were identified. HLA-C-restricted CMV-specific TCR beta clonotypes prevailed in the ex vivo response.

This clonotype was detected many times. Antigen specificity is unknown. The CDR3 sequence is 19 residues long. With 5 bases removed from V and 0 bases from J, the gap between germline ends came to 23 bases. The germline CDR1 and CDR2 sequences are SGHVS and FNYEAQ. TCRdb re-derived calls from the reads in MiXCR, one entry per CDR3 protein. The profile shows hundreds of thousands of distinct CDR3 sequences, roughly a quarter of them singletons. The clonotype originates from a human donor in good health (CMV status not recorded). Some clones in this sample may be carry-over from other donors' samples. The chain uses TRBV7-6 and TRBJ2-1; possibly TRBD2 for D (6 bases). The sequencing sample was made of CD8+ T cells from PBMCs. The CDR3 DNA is TGTGCCAGCAGCCCCGGGACTGGAAAAACCCTAAGCTCCTACAATGAGCAGTTCTTC. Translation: CASSPGTGKTLSSYNEQFF.